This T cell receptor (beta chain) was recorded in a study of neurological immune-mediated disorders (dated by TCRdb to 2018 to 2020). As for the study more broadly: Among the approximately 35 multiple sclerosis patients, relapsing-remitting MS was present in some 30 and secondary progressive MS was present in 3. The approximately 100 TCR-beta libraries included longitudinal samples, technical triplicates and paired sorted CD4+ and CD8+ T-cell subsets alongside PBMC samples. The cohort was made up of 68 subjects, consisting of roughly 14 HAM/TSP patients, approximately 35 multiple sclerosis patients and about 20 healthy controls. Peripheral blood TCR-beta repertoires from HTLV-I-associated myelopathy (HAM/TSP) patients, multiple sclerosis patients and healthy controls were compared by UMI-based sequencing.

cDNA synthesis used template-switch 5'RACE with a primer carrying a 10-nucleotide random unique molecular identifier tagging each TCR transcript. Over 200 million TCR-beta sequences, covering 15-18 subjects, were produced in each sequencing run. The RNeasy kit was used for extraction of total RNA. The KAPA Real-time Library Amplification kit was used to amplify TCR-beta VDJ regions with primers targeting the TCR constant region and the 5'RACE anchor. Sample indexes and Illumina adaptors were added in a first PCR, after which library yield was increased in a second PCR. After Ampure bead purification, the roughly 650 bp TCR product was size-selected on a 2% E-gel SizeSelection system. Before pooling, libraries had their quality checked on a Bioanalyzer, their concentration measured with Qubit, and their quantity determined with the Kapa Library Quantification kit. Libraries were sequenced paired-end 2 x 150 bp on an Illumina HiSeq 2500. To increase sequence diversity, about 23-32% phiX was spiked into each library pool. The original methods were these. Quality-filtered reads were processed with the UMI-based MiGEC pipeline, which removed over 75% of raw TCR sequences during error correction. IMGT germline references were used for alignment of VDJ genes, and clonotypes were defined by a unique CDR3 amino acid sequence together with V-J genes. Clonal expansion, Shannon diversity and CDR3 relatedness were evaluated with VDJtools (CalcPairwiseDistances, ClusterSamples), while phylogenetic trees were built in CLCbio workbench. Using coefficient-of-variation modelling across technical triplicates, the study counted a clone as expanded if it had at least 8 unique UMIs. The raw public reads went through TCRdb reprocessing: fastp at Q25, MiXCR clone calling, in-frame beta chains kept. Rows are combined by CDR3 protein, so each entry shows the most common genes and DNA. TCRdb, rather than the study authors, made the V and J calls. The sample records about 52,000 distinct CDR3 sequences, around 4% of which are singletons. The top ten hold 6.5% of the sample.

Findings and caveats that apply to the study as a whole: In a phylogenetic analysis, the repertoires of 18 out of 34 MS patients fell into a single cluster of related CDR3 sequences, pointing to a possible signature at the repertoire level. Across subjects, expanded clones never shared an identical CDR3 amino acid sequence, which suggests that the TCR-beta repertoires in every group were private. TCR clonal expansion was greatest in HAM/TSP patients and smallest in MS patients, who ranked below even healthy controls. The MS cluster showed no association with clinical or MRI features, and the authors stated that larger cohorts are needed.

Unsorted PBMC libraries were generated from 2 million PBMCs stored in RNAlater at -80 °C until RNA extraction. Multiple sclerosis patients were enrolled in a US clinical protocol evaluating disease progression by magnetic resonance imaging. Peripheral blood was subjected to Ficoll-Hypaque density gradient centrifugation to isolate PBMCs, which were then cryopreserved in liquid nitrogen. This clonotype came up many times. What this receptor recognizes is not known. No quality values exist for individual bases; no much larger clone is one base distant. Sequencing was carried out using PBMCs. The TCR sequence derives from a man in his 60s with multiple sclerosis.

The CDR3 region has the sequence CASSSSGTNTGELFF. The sequenced DNA: TGCGCCAGCAGCTCTAGCGGGACGAACACCGGGGAGCTGTTTTTT. This receptor chain uses TRBV5-1 and TRBJ2-2, and TRBD2 matches 9 of the central bases. CDR1 and CDR2, looked up from the germline V gene, are SGHRS and YFSETQ. The V end gives up 3 bases and the J end 0 bases, leaving 0 bases in the junction not matched to a gene. The CDR3 covers 15 residues, taking in both the cysteine and the phenylalanine. Only the CDR3 DNA is retained, 45 bases long and in frame from the first base.